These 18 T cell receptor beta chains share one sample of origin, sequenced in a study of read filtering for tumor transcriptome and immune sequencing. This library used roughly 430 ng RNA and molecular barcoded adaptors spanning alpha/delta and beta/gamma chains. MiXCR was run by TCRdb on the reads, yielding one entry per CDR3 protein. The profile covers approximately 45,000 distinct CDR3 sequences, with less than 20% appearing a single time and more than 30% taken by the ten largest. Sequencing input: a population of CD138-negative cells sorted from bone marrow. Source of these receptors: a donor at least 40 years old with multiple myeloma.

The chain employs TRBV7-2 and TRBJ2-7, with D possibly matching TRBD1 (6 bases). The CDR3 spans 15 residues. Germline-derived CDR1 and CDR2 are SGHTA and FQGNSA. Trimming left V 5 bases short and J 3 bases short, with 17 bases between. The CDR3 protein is CASSPNQGRNYEQYF. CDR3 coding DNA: TGTGCCAGCAGCCCCAACCAGGGGCGGAACTACGAGCAGTACTTC.

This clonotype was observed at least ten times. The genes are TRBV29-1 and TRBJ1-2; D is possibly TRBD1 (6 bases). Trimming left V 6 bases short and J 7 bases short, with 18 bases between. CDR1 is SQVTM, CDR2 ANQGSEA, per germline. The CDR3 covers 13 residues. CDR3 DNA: TGCAGCGTCGCGGAGCTGGGGGGCGCTGGCTACACCTTC. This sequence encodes CSVAELGGAGYTF.

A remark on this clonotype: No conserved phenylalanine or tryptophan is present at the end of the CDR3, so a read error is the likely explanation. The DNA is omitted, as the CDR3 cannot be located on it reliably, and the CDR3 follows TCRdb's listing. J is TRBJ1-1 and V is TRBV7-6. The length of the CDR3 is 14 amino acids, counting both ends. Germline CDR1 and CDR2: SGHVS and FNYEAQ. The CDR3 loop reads CASSPRPTLDGTFS.

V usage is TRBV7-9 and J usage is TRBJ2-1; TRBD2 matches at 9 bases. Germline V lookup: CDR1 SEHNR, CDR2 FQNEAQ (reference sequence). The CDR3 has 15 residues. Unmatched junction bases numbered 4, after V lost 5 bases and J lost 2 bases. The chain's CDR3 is CASSARLAAYNEQFF. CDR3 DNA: TGTGCCAGCAGCGCCAGACTAGCGGCCTACAATGAGCAGTTCTTC.

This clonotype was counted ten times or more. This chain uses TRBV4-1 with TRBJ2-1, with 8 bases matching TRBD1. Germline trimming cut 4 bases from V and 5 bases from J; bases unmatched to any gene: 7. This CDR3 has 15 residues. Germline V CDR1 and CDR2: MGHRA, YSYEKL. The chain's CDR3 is CASSRYGTGNNEQFF. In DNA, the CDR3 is TGCGCCAGCAGCCGATACGGGACAGGTAACAATGAGCAGTTCTTC.

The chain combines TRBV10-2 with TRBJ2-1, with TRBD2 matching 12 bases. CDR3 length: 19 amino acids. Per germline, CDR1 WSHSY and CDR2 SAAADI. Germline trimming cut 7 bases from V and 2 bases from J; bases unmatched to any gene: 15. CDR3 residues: CASIPGLAGIKSPYNEQFF. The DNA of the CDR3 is TGCGCCAGCATACCCGGACTAGCGGGAATAAAAAGCCCCTACAATGAGCAGTTCTTC.

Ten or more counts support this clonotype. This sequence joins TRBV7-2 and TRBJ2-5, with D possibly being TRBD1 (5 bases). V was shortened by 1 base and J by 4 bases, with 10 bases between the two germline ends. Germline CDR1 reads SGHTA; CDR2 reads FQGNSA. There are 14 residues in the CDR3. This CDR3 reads CASSLGLRGETQYF. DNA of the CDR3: TGTGCCAGCAGCTTAGGACTTAGGGGAGAGACCCAGTACTTC.

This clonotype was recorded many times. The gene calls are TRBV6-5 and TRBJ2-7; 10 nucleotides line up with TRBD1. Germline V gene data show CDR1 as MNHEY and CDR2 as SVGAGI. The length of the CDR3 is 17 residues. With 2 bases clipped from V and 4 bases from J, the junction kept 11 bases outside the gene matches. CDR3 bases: TGTGCCAGCAGTTACACGGGGGCCGGGACAGGGGAGTACGAGCAGTACTTC. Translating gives CASSYTGAGTGEYEQYF.

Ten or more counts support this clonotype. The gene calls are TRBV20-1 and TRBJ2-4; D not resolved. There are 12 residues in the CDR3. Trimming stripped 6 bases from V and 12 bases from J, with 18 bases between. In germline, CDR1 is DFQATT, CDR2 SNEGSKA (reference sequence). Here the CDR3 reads CSADSGPSAQYF. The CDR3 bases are TGCAGTGCGGATTCCGGGCCGTCCGCTCAGTACTTC.

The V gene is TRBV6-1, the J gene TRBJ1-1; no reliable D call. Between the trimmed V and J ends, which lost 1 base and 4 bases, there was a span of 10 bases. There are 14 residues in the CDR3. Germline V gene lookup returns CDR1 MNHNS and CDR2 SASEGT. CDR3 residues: CASSEGARSTEAFF. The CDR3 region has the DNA TGTGCCAGCAGTGAAGGGGCGCGGAGCACTGAAGCTTTCTTT.

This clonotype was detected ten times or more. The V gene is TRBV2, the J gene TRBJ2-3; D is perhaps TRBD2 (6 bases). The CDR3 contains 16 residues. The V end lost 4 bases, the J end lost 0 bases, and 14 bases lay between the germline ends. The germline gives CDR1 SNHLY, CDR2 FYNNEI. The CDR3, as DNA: TGTGCCAGCAGTGTAGGCGGGATGGCTAGCACAGATACGCAGTATTTT. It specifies CASSVGGMASTDTQYF.

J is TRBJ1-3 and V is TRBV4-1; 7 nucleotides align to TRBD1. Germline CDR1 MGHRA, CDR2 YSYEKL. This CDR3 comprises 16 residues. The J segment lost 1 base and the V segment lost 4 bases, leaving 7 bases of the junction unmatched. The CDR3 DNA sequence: TGCGCCAGCAGCCGGACAGGCCCTCCTTCTGGAAACACCATATATTTT. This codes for CASSRTGPPSGNTIYF.

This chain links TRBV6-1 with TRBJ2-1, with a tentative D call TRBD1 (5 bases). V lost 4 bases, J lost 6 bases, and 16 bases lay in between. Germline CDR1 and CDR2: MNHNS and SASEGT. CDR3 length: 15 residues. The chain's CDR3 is CASSGEQDALNEQFF. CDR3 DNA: TGTGCCAGCAGTGGGGAACAGGACGCCCTCAATGAGCAGTTCTTC.

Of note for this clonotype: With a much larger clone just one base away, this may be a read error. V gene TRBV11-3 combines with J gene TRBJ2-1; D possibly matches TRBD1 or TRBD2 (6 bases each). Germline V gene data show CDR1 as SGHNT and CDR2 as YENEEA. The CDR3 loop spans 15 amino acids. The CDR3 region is CVSSRGREFDNEQFF. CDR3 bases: TGTGTCAGCAGCCGGGGGCGGGAATTCGACAATGAGCAGTTCTTC.

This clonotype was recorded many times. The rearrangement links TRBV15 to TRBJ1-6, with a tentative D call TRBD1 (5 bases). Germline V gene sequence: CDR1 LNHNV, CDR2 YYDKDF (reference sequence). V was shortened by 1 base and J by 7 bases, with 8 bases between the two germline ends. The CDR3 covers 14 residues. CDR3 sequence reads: CATSRVGGNSPLHF. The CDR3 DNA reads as TGTGCCACCAGCAGAGTTGGGGGGAATTCACCCCTCCACTTT.

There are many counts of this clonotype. CDR3 coding DNA: TGTGCCAGCAGTCCCCGGGGGAGGGCGAACACCGGGGAGCTGTTTTTT. This sequence encodes CASSPRGRANTGELFF. This rearrangement joins TRBV12-3 or TRBV12-4 to TRBJ2-2; TRBD2 aligns across 7 bases. The V segment lost 5 bases and the J segment 0 bases; nucleotides outside the gene matches: 6. The length of the CDR3 is 16 residues.

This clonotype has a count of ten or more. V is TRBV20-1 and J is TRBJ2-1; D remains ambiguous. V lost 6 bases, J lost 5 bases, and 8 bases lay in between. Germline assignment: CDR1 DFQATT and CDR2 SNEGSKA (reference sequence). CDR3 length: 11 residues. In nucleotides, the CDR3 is TGCAGTGCGAGCGACAACAATGAGCAGTTCTTC. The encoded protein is CSASDNNEQFF.

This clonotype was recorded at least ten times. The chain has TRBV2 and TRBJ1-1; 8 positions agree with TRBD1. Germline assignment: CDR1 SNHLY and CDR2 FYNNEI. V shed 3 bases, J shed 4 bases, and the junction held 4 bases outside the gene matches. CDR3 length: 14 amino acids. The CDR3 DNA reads TGTGCCAGCAGTGATTCGGGACAGGTCACTGAAGCTTTCTTT. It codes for CASSDSGQVTEAFF.